The rows below give T cell receptor beta chains drawn from one sample of a study of response to subunit inactivated influenza vaccine. From the RT-PCR reads, TCRdb called clonotypes with MiXCR, one entry per CDR3 protein. The data contain 650,000 or so distinct CDR3 sequences, about 14% of them singletons. Specimen: PBMCs from blood, collected 14 to 15 days before vaccination. These receptors originate from a man aged 50 to 59 who received an inactivated influenza vaccine. CDR3s leave out the opening cysteine and the closing phenylalanine or tryptophan. Fields, in order: J gene, CDR3 length, V gene, CDR3 protein.

TRBJ2-2 | 12 | TRBV5-1 | ASSSHSNTGELF
TRBJ1-6 | 14 | TRBV7-9 | ASSLDGGHYNSPLH
TRBJ2-1 | 13 | TRBV15 | ATSTRRTSYNEQF
TRBJ2-7 | 13 | TRBV7-2 | ASSLSSGTPYEQY
TRBJ2-1 | 14 | TRBV6-5 | ASSLWTSGIQNEQF
TRBJ2-1 | 12 | TRBV7-3 | ASSSSGSPGEQF
TRBJ1-2 | 10 | TRBV30 | AWSDRDWGYT
TRBJ2-2 | 11 | TRBV7-6 | ASSAEYTGELF
TRBJ2-7 | 12 | TRBV5-4 | ASSLGRDNYEQY
TRBJ2-7 | 13 | TRBV9 | ASSVGGAGASEQY
TRBJ2-7 | 12 | TRBV5-1 | ASSPERGTGGEY
TRBJ1-6 | 15 | TRBV12-3/TRBV12-4 | ASSLEMRPRGNSPLH
TRBJ2-1 | 13 | TRBV3-1 | ASSQDRSEFREQF
TRBJ2-1 | 10 | TRBV7-9 | ASGYSDNEQF
TRBJ2-7 | 11 | TRBV10-3 | AITPDGHYEQY
TRBJ2-3 | 13 | TRBV12-3/TRBV12-4 | ASTSSGIVTDTQY
TRBJ1-1 | 15 | TRBV6-1 | ASLRDRAGHGDTEAF
TRBJ2-1 | 16 | TRBV4-3 | ASSQDLAGGRYGSEQF
TRBJ1-6 | 12 | TRBV9 | ASSVGGGSSPLH
TRBJ2-5 | 9 | TRBV20-1 | SGYYLDSSY
TRBJ2-3 | 13 | TRBV7-9 | ASSRRTGITDTQY
TRBJ2-5 | 10 | TRBV2 | ASSVGRETQY
TRBJ2-1 | 13 | TRBV7-2 | ASSRDIGSYNEQF
TRBJ2-1 | 15 | TRBV4-3 | ASSQEGTGDLYNEQF
TRBJ2-7 | 13 | TRBV6-1 | ASTKTTSGTSEQY
TRBJ2-3 | 13 | TRBV7-9 | ASSLARGWTDTQY